The clone carrying this T cell receptor beta chain occurred a few times. Its antigen is as yet unknown. These data come from a study of identical twins. Findings and limits, study-wide: Fewer insertions characterized abundant cord blood beta clonotypes, whereas memory repertoires showed none.

Per germline, CDR1 SGHTA and CDR2 FQGNSA. There are 17 residues in the CDR3. V was shortened by 2 bases and J by 1 base, with 15 bases between the two germline ends. Unique molecular identifiers were present on the cDNA, which also gained a universal primer site by template switching. TCRdb ran MiXCR on the 5' RACE reads and lists one entry per CDR3 protein. The table includes 200,000 to 250,000 distinct CDR3 sequences, roughly 13% detected once. In addition, the sample was reused for a study of yellow fever vaccine responses in identical twins. That source notes: Twins reportedly showed a vaccine T cell response that seemed partly convergent and partly personalized.

The chain recombines TRBV7-2 with TRBJ2-1; no definite D call. The source is a woman between 18 and 29 years old in good health. Material: memory (CD45RO+) T cells sorted from blood. CDR3 region: CASSLSGLSVSYNEQFF. The CDR3 DNA is TGTGCCAGCAGCTTATCCGGGCTGTCTGTTTCCTACAATGAGCAGTTCTTC.